This T cell receptor (beta chain) was captured by sequencing in a study of blood T cell repertoires in COVID-19. The authors' processing: Amplification of reference gene primers provided the estimated nucleated cell counts. The table came from immunoSEQ multiplex PCR; TCRdb's copy has only in-frame clones and leaves some out. D and trimming were read from the DNA, whereas the V and J calls and clone size are those reported in that table. This sample has 300,000 to 450,000 clones; more than 75% occur once, and the top ten carry less than 1.5%. Germline V gene lookup returns CDR1 GTSNPN and CDR2 SVGIG (reference sequence). The CDR3 runs to 17 residues. The ends were cut back, 1 base at V and 10 bases at J, with 26 bases in the middle.

This receptor was obtained from a woman aged 18-29 years who had recovered from COVID-19. The rearrangement uses TRBV30 and TRBJ1-5; a possible D gene is TRBD1 (6 bases). Sequences were obtained from PBMCs or T cells enriched from blood (not recorded which). CDR3 DNA sequence: TGTGCCTGGAGTGCTGGGGGGGCGGGGTCGCGGTTCGTACCCCAGCATTTT. This sequence encodes CAWSAGGAGSRFVPQHF.